These 28 T cell receptor beta chains were sequenced from one sample in a study of blood T cell repertoires in COVID-19. The assay was immunoSEQ multiplex PCR, and TCRdb's table has in-frame clones only and misses some. The sample has about 30,000 clones, 70% to 90% seen once. The sequenced sample consisted of peripheral blood. These TCRs come from a human donor in a cohort sampled during active COVID-19.

V and J are TRBV2 and TRBJ2-2, with D perhaps matching TRBD1 (5 bases). The CDR3 extends over 12 amino acids. Germline loops: CDR1 SNHLY, CDR2 FYNNEI. Trimming took 10 bases from V and 2 from J, leaving 8 bases between them. The chain's CDR3 is CATGQNTGELFF. The CDR3 DNA sequence: TGTGCCACCGGACAAAACACCGGGGAGCTGTTTTTT. Combining the CDR3 with reference TRBV2 and TRBJ2-2 gives the whole variable domain EPEVTQTPSHQVTQMGQEVILRCVPISNHLYFYWYRQILGQKVEFLVSFYNNEISEKSEIFDDQFSVERPDGSNFTLKIRSTKLEDSAMYFCATGQNTGELFFGEGSRLTVL.

The V and J genes are TRBV3-1 (or the pseudogene TRBV3-2) and TRBJ2-7; 7 bases match TRBD2. CDR1 is LGHDT and CDR2 is YNNKEL in the germline V gene (reference sequence). This CDR3 has 13 amino acids. Trimming removed 8 bases from V and 7 bases from J; junction bases left unmatched: 11. This CDR3 is CASLGAGVKEQYF. CDR3 DNA sequence: TGTGCCAGCCTCGGGGCGGGAGTAAAGGAGCAGTACTTC.

This CDR3 is CASSQGTIGTGSATNEKLFF. The CDR3 DNA reads as TGCGCCAGCAGCCAAGGGACGATCGGGACAGGAAGTGCAACTAATGAAAAACTGTTTTTT. This rearrangement joins TRBV4-1 to TRBJ1-4; 8 positions agree with TRBD1. The CDR3 consists of 20 residues. With 1 base clipped from V and 0 bases from J, the junction kept 13 bases outside the gene matches. Germline CDR1 reads MGHRA; CDR2 reads YSYEKL.

J is TRBJ2-5 and V is TRBV11-3; TRBD1 matches at 7 bases. The CDR3 has 14 residues. J was trimmed by 3 bases and V by 5 bases; bases with no gene match: 6. Per the germline V gene, CDR1 is SGHNT and CDR2 is YENEEA. CDR3 sequence (DNA): TGTGCCAGCAGCCCAGGACAGGAGAAAGAGACCCAGTACTTC. Protein sequence: CASSPGQEKETQYF.

The genes are TRBV29-1 and TRBJ2-3; 7 bases map to TRBD2. V dropped 1 base and J dropped 1; count of bases not matched to a gene: 11. The CDR3 spans 17 residues. Germline lookup yields CDR1 SQVTM and CDR2 ANQGSEA. This chain's CDR3 is CSVEAGAGRARTDTQYF. CDR3 coding DNA: TGCAGCGTTGAAGCTGGGGCAGGGAGGGCACGCACAGATACGCAGTATTTT.

This chain links TRBV9 with TRBJ2-3; D may be TRBD1 (5 bases). The germline V and J ends were trimmed by 0 bases and 5 bases, with 16 bases remaining between them. CDR1 is SGDLS and CDR2 is YYNGEE in the germline V gene. CDR3 length equals 16 residues. CDR3 sequence reads: CASSVGWGRVGDTQYF. The CDR3 DNA is TGTGCCAGCAGCGTAGGATGGGGCCGAGTCGGAGATACGCAGTATTTT.

The chain employs TRBV6-4 and TRBJ2-1, with D tentatively TRBD1 (6 bases). The CDR3 consists of 15 residues. The germline V gene has CDR1 MRHNA and CDR2 SNTAGT. The V end lost 3 bases, the J end lost 3 bases, and 12 bases lay between the germline ends. The DNA of the CDR3 is TGTGCCAGCAGTGAAGTCAGGACAGTCTACAATGAGCAGTTCTTC. As protein: CASSEVRTVYNEQFF.

The chain combines TRBV6-1 with TRBJ2-3; D is unclear. CDR1 is MNHNS, CDR2 SASEGT, per germline. V was cut by 2 bases and J by 7 bases, with 4 bases left in between. This CDR3 has 11 residues. CDR3 coding DNA: TGTGCCAGCAGTGAAATAAATACGCAGTATTTT. Its translation: CASSEINTQYF.

This chain uses TRBV5-1 with TRBJ2-1, with a possible D match to TRBD2 (6 bases). CDR3 length: 17 residues. The germline CDR1 and CDR2 sequences are SGHRS and YFSETQ. Deletions cut 0 bases from V and 12 bases from J, with 25 bases between. CDR3 loop: CASSLDSGDRIQRAQFF. In DNA, the CDR3 is TGCGCCAGCAGCTTGGACTCGGGGGACCGTATTCAGCGGGCGCAGTTCTTC. Full variable domain (remainder filled in from reference TRBV5-1 and TRBJ2-1): KAGVTQTPRYLIKTRGQQVTLSCSPISGHRSVSWYQQTPGQGLQFLFEYFSETQRNKGNFPGRFSGRQFSNSRSEMNVSTLELGDSALYLCASSLDSGDRIQRAQFFGPGTRLTVL.

This rearrangement joins TRBV5-5 to TRBJ2-1; 8 bases fit TRBD2. Germline V gene lookup returns CDR1 SGHKS and CDR2 YYEKEE (reference sequence). Germline trimming cut 0 bases from V and 1 base from J; bases unmatched to any gene: 3. The CDR3 has 16 residues. The CDR3 is CASSLAVAGSYNEQFF. DNA of the CDR3: TGTGCCAGCAGCTTGGCGGTAGCGGGGTCCTACAATGAGCAGTTCTTC. Full variable domain (outside the CDR3, taken from reference TRBV5-5 and TRBJ2-1): DAGVTQSPTHLIKTRGQQVTLRCSPISGHKSVSWYQQVLGQGPQFIFQYYEKEERGRGNFPDRFSARQFPNYSSELNVNALLLGDSALYLCASSLAVAGSYNEQFFGPGTRLTVL.

As DNA, the CDR3 is TGTGCCACCAGCAGACCCCACGCGGAGAAGATAACAGATACGCAGTATTTT. Protein sequence: CATSRPHAEKITDTQYF. The rearrangement links TRBV15 to TRBJ2-3; D gene ambiguous. The CDR3 spans 17 residues. Trimming cost V 2 bases and J 3 bases, with 18 bases left between them. Germline-derived CDR1 and CDR2 are LNHNV and YYDKDF (reference sequence).

This clone appeared a few times. V gene TRBV19 combines with J gene TRBJ2-7, with TRBD1 matching over 7 bases. The ends lost 5 bases at V and 3 bases at J; junction bases unmatched: 10. Germline values: CDR1 LNHDA, CDR2 SQIVND (reference sequence). The CDR3 consists of 15 residues. The chain's CDR3 is CASSATRTGGYEQYF. The CDR3 nucleotides are TGTGCCAGTAGTGCGACCCGGACAGGCGGCTACGAGCAGTACTTC.

This chain links TRBV3-1 (or the pseudogene TRBV3-2) with TRBJ1-6; D gene unclear. Trimming took 0 bases from V and 7 from J, leaving 7 bases between them. The CDR3 is made up of 14 amino acids. Germline assignment: CDR1 LGHDT and CDR2 YNNKEL (reference sequence). CDR3 amino acids: CASSQELENSPLHF. The DNA of the CDR3 is TGTGCCAGCAGCCAAGAGCTAGAGAATTCACCCCTCCACTTT.

The rearrangement links TRBV12-3 or TRBV12-4 to TRBJ2-3; D ambiguous. Trimming left V 4 bases short and J 5 bases short, with 10 bases between. The CDR3 contains 13 residues. CDR3 DNA: TGTGCCAGCAGTTACAAGTTCAGAGATACGCAGTATTTT. Protein sequence: CASSYKFRDTQYF.

This clone was recorded a few times. This rearrangement joins TRBV3-1 (or the pseudogene TRBV3-2) to TRBJ1-5; 7 positions agree with TRBD1. The V and J ends lost 4 bases and 6 bases, in that order; junction bases with no gene match: 9. CDR1 LGHDT and CDR2 YNNKEL come from the germline V gene (reference sequence). This CDR3 is 15 amino acids long. In DNA form, the CDR3 reads TGTGCCAGCAGCCCTATGACAGGGAAAGGTCAGCCCCAGCATTTT. The encoded protein is CASSPMTGKGQPQHF.

The rearrangement links TRBV11-2 to TRBJ2-2, with TRBD1 identical over 7 bases. V shed 6 bases and J 0 bases; nucleotides not matched to a gene: 1. Germline V lookup: CDR1 SGHAT, CDR2 FQNNGV. This CDR3 has 14 amino acids. The CDR3 loop is CASSGQANTGELFF. The DNA of the CDR3 is TGTGCCAGCAGTGGACAGGCGAACACCGGGGAGCTGTTTTTT.

The chain has TRBV5-4 and TRBJ1-2, with 9 bases matching TRBD1. The CDR3 is made up of 15 amino acids. The V gene end was trimmed by 3 bases and the J gene end by 8 bases; junction bases not matched to a gene: 11. CDR1 is SGHNT, CDR2 YYREEE, per germline (reference sequence). CDR3 in amino acids: CASSSTGQGSRGYTF. The CDR3 coding sequence is TGTGCCAGCAGCTCGACGGGACAGGGATCGAGGGGCTACACCTTC.

V usage is TRBV18 and J usage is TRBJ2-7; 10 nucleotides agree with TRBD1. The CDR3 has 17 amino acids. Germline values: CDR1 KGHSH, CDR2 LQKENI. Unmatched junction bases numbered 13, after V lost 4 bases and J lost 4 bases. Here the CDR3 DNA reads TGTGCCAGCTCACTTTTAGGGCCGGGACAGGGGTCATACGAGCAGTACTTC. Its protein is CASSLLGPGQGSYEQYF.

This sequence joins TRBV10-2 and TRBJ2-7; 8 bases map to TRBD2. Looked up from germline, CDR1 is WSHSY and CDR2 is SAAADI. This CDR3 is 16 amino acids long. The J segment lost 0 bases and the V segment lost 1 base, leaving 5 bases of the junction unmatched. The CDR3 coding sequence is TGCGCCAGCAGTGAGTTGGGACTAGATAGCTCCTACGAGCAGTACTTC. Encoded protein: CASSELGLDSSYEQYF.

This clone was picked up a small number of times. This chain joins TRBV2 and TRBJ1-5, with D possibly TRBD1 on 5 matching bases. CDR1 and CDR2 (germline): SNHLY, FYNNEI. The CDR3 is made up of 14 amino acids. The V end was cut by 3 bases, the J end by 4 bases, with 10 bases between. CDR3 nucleotides: TGTGCCAGCAGTGATGGGGCTAGAAATCAGCCCCAGCATTTT. This gives the protein CASSDGARNQPQHF.

The chain recombines TRBV12-3 or TRBV12-4 with TRBJ2-7, with 8 bases lining up with TRBD1. The trim removed 6 bases at V and 3 bases at J, leaving 4 bases unmatched. The length of the CDR3 is 13 residues. The CDR3 loop is CASSPGQVYEQYF. CDR3 DNA sequence: TGTGCCAGCAGCCCGGGACAGGTCTACGAGCAGTACTTC.

This clone was observed once. This sequence joins TRBV2 and TRBJ2-1; D gene unclear. In germline, CDR1 is SNHLY, CDR2 FYNNEI. The CDR3 is 10 residues long. V dropped 10 bases and J dropped 8 bases, with 9 bases sitting between them. The CDR3 loop reads CATQDDEQFF. In DNA, the CDR3 is TGTGCCACCCAGGATGATGAGCAGTTCTTC.

The J gene is TRBJ2-3, the V gene TRBV24-1; a weak D match, TRBD2 (7 bases). The CDR3 loop spans 17 amino acids. V lost 5 bases, J lost 0 bases, and 17 bases lay in between. Per germline, CDR1 KGHDR and CDR2 SFDVKD. Here the CDR3 reads CATSGGEGVPSTDTQYF. The CDR3 nucleotides are TGTGCCACCAGTGGAGGGGAGGGGGTCCCTAGCACAGATACGCAGTATTTT.

The chain combines TRBV7-9 with TRBJ1-1; tentative D call: TRBD1 (5 bases). CDR1 and CDR2 (germline): SEHNR, FQNEAQ (reference sequence). The CDR3 covers 13 residues. The germline V and J ends were trimmed by 10 bases and 5 bases, with 17 bases remaining between them. The CDR3 loop is CANPSGGGTEAFF. For the CDR3, the DNA is TGTGCCAACCCTTCGGGGGGTGGAACTGAAGCTTTCTTT. Complete variable domain (other parts from reference TRBV7-9 and TRBJ1-1): DTGVSQNPRHKITKRGQNVTFRCDPISEHNRLYWYRQTLGQGPEFLTYFQNEAQLEKSRLLSDRFSAERPKGSFSTLEIQRTEQGDSAMYLCANPSGGGTEAFFGQGTRLTVV.

V usage is TRBV5-6 and J usage is TRBJ1-2; 8 nucleotides match TRBD1. V lost 7 bases to trimming and J lost 2 bases; unmatched junction nucleotides: 4. CDR1 and CDR2 (germline): SGHDT, YYEEEE. The CDR3 loop spans 13 amino acids. The CDR3 nucleotides are TGTGCCAGCGGGGGGGACAGGAACTATGGCTACACCTTC. Amino acid sequence: CASGGDRNYGYTF.

The chain has TRBV5-1 and TRBJ1-2; a weak D match, TRBD1 (5 bases). Per the germline V gene, CDR1 is SGHRS and CDR2 is YFSETQ. The CDR3 extends over 16 amino acids. Trimming removed 2 bases from V and 3 bases from J, with 17 bases in between. CDR3 protein: CASSLGWSRGDYGYTF. In DNA, the CDR3 is TGCGCCAGCAGCTTAGGATGGTCTAGGGGCGACTATGGCTACACCTTC.

This sequence joins TRBV30 and TRBJ1-6; D gene uncertain. Trimming shortened V by 0 bases and J by 16 bases, and 16 bases separated the two germline ends. Germline V lookup: CDR1 GTSNPN, CDR2 SVGIG (reference sequence). CDR3 length equals 13 residues. The CDR3 DNA reads TGTGCCTGGAGTGTTAATAAAGCCACCGGGCTCCACTTT. Protein: CAWSVNKATGLHF.

The V gene is TRBV4-2, the J gene TRBJ2-2, with 11 bases that match TRBD2. The CDR3 loop spans 17 amino acids. V shed 1 base, J shed 4 bases, and the junction held 5 bases outside the gene matches. The V gene's germline CDR1 is LGHNA and CDR2 YNFKEQ. The CDR3 coding sequence is TGTGCCAGCAGCCAAGGACTAGCGGGATCAGGCACCGGGGAGCTGTTTTTT. It yields the protein CASSQGLAGSGTGELFF.